This T cell receptor beta chain was recovered during a study of cytomegalovirus exposure and HLA in healthy donors. Study-level findings and limits: Rarity marked most TCR sequences, yet some public TCRs occurred in many donors.

For this clone: Antigen: not known.

60 Vbeta and 13 Jbeta primers were used in PCR. Measured with immunoSEQ multiplex PCR; TCRdb has only the in-frame clones, and not every one. The table shows about 130,000 clones, with approximately 80% occurring only once. The V gene's germline CDR1 is ENHRY and CDR2 SYGVKD. Trimming cost V 6 bases and J 3 bases, with 27 bases left between them. The CDR3 is 18 amino acids. This chain links TRBV10-3 with TRBJ2-7, with D maybe TRBD2 (5 bases). The receptor was derived from a man in his thirties or forties in good health and CMV-seronegative. The sample consisted of PBMCs. Here the CDR3 reads CAIRIRDQRATDLYEQYF. CDR3 nucleotide sequence: TGTGCCATCAGGATCCGGGATCAAAGGGCGACTGATCTCTACGAGCAGTACTTC.